Listed below are T cell receptor beta chains from one sample, sequenced in a study of T cells in Graves' hyperthyroidism and ophthalmopathy. TCRdb re-derived calls from the multiplex PCR reads in MiXCR, one entry per CDR3 protein. The table shows some 250,000 distinct CDR3 sequences, with approximately 14% occurring only once. Sequenced sample: blood. These receptors came from a woman between 45 and 65 years old with Graves' hyperthyroidism that later progressed to Graves' ophthalmopathy. CDR3s include the opening cysteine and the closing phenylalanine or tryptophan. The D gene is left open where the match is weak. A clone size is listed for some rows: how often the clone was seen (once, few, many), or a class if it is expanded.

TRBV20-1	many	.	TRBJ2-7	TGCAGTGCCCAGGATGGCGGGAACTACGAGCAGTACTTC	CSAQDGGNYEQYF
TRBV30	.	TRBD1	TRBJ2-7	TGTGCCTGGAAGGAACAGGGGGCGTTTATTAGCGCTTACGAGCAGTACTTC	CAWKEQGAFISAYEQYF
TRBV2	many	.	TRBJ1-6	TGTGCCAGCAGTAGCGGCCGCGCCGTGAATTCACCCCTCCACTTT	CASSSGRAVNSPLHF
TRBV3-1	.	.	TRBJ1-3	TGTGCCAGCAGCCGGGCCCCGAGGGACACCATATATTTT	CASSRAPRDTIYF
TRBV7-3	many	.	TRBJ2-3	TGTGCCAGCAGCTTGCAGGGAGGAGATACGCAGTATTTT	CASSLQGGDTQYF
TRBV7-3	.	TRBD1	TRBJ1-2	TGTGCCAGCAGCCCCTCCGGGACAGGGTCATACTATGGCTACACCTTC	CASSPSGTGSYYGYTF
TRBV7-3	.	TRBD1	TRBJ2-1	TGTGCCACACCCCAAGGGACAGGGGGGTACAATGAGCAGTTCTTC	CATPQGTGGYNEQFF
TRBV7-8	many	TRBD2	TRBJ2-3	TGTGCCAGCAGCTTATTTGCAGGGACTAGCGGGAGTACAGATACGCAGTATTTT	CASSLFAGTSGSTDTQYF
TRBV5-1	.	.	TRBJ1-3	TGCGCCAGCAGCCCCATGCAATCTGGAAACACCATATATTTT	CASSPMQSGNTIYF
TRBV20-1	many	.	TRBJ2-5	TGCAGTGCCCGAACGGGGCAAGAGACCCAGTACTTC	CSARTGQETQYF
TRBV5-1	few	TRBD2	TRBJ2-7	TGCGCCAGCAGCTTGTTGCCTCCTAGCGGGAGCTACTACGAGCAGTACTTC	CASSLLPPSGSYYEQYF
TRBV2	many	TRBD1	TRBJ1-6	TGTGCCAGCAGCCGGACAGGGGGAACTTCACCCCTCCACTTT	CASSRTGGTSPLHF
TRBV4-2	.	TRBD2	TRBJ2-1	TGTGCCAGCAGCCAAGCAGTACCCGGACTAGCGGGAGGTAGTGGGTACAATGAGCAGTTCTTC	CASSQAVPGLAGGSGYNEQFF
TRBV9	.	.	TRBJ1-5	TGTGCCAGCAGCATCCTAGGACAGCGCTACGAGCGGATCCCTAATCAGCCCCAGCATTTT	CASSILGQRYERIPNQPQHF
TRBV5-1	.	.	TRBJ2-5	TGCGCCAGCAGCTTGTCCGGCCTACAAGAGACCCAGTACTTC	CASSLSGLQETQYF
TRBV19	.	TRBD1	TRBJ2-5	TGTGCCAGTAGTATGGACAGGGTAGAGACCCAGTACTTC	CASSMDRVETQYF
TRBV29-1	many	.	TRBJ2-3	TGCAGCGTTGGCGCCCCGGGGACAGATACGCAGTATTTT	CSVGAPGTDTQYF
TRBV28	many	.	TRBJ2-1	TGTGCCAGCAGTTTATGGTCTGGGTCCGCCTACAATGAGCAGTTCTTC	CASSLWSGSAYNEQFF
TRBV11-2	.	TRBD1	TRBJ2-5	TGTGCCACCAGGGGGGGACAGGGTGAAGAGACCCAGTACTTC	CATRGGQGEETQYF
TRBV2	many	.	TRBJ2-7	TGTGCCAGCAGTCGGCGGGGTTTATACGAGCAGTACTTC	CASSRRGLYEQYF
TRBV12-3/TRBV12-4	many	TRBD1	TRBJ1-2	TGTGCCAGCACCAGGACAGGTGGCGGTTATGGCTACACCTTC	CASTRTGGGYGYTF
TRBV27	.	TRBD1	TRBJ2-3	TGTGCCACCCGACAGGGGGCGACAGATACGCAGTATTTT	CATRQGATDTQYF
TRBV25-1	.	TRBD1	TRBJ2-5	TGTGCCAGCAGTCCCTCGGACAGGCTCGTCGAGACCCAGTACTTC	CASSPSDRLVETQYF
TRBV29-1	many	.	TRBJ2-3	TGCAGCGTTGAAGGGGAAGATACGCAGTATTTT	CSVEGEDTQYF
TRBV28	many	.	TRBJ2-5	TGTGCCAGCAGTTTATCTTTGGCGGAAGAGACCCAGTACTTC	CASSLSLAEETQYF
TRBV20-1	few	.	TRBJ1-4	TGCAGTGCAATTTCTCAACAGGGAGCGGATAAACTGTTTTTT	CSAISQQGADKLFF
TRBV12-3/TRBV12-4	many	.	TRBJ2-7	TGTGCCAGCAGTAAAAGGGACCGCTCCTACGAGCAGTACTTC	CASSKRDRSYEQYF
TRBV5-6	once	.	TRBJ2-7	TGTGCCAGCAGCTTTTACATCTACGAGCAGTACTTC	CASSFYIYEQYF
TRBV28	many	TRBD2	TRBJ2-1	TGTGCCAGCAGTTTATGGCGGGCTACGGGGTTAGTAGCGGGAGGCCTAAACCCCTACAATGAGCAGTTCTTC	CASSLWRATGLVAGGLNPYNEQFF
TRBV27	many	.	TRBJ2-5	TGTGCCAGCAGGGAGAGAGCGTGGTACCAAGAGACCCAGTACTTC	CASRERAWYQETQYF
TRBV18	many	TRBD1	TRBJ1-1	TGTGCCAGCTCTGGGACAGGAGACACTGAAGCTTTCTTT	CASSGTGDTEAFF
TRBV29-1	.	TRBD1	TRBJ2-7	TGCAGCGTTGGGGACAGTAGCTTCGAGCAGTACTTC	CSVGDSSFEQYF
TRBV25-1	few	.	TRBJ1-1	TGTGCCAGCAGTGAATCGAGGGGGGACACTGAAGCTTTCTTT	CASSESRGDTEAFF
TRBV2	many	.	TRBJ1-2	TGTGCCAGCAGTGAGGGAAACACCCTCTATGGCTACACCTTC	CASSEGNTLYGYTF
TRBV6-1	many	.	TRBJ1-5	TGTGCCAGCAGCCCGAACGGGCAGCCCCAGCATTTT	CASSPNGQPQHF
TRBV20-1	.	TRBD1	TRBJ2-7	TGCAGTGCTAGAGTCGGGACAGAGCTCTCCTACGAGCAGTACTTC	CSARVGTELSYEQYF
TRBV2	many	TRBD2	TRBJ2-1	TGTGCCAGCAGTGATTTGACTAGCGGGGTCTCCTACAATGAGCAGTTCTTC	CASSDLTSGVSYNEQFF
TRBV7-2	.	.	TRBJ1-5	TGTGCCAGCAGCTCGTGGGGAGGGGTCCCCAATCAGCCCCAGCATTTT	CASSSWGGVPNQPQHF
TRBV5-1	few	.	TRBJ1-4	TGCGCCAGCAGCTTGGCCGGGCTCTATTTTGAAAAACTGTTTTTT	CASSLAGLYFEKLFF
TRBV4-1	.	TRBD2	TRBJ2-3	TGCGCCAGCAGCCAAGAGATCCAGCGGGAGGACCTCATTTATACGCAGTATTTT	CASSQEIQREDLIYTQYF
TRBV20-1	many	.	TRBJ2-4	TGCAGTGCTAGTCGGGGCCAGATAAAAAACATTCAGTACTTC	CSASRGQIKNIQYF
TRBV12-3/TRBV12-4	many	.	TRBJ2-7	TGTGCCAGCAGACCGGACGCCTTGCCCCACGAGCAGTACTTC	CASRPDALPHEQYF
TRBV6-1	.	.	TRBJ2-7	TGTGCCAGCAGTGAACGGGGTCAGGGGACCGACGAGCAGTACTTC	CASSERGQGTDEQYF
TRBV5-6	.	TRBD2	TRBJ2-5	TGTGCCAGCAGCACTGGACTAGCGGTAGAGACCCAGTACTTC	CASSTGLAVETQYF
TRBV5-1	many	.	TRBJ2-7	TGCGCCAGCAGCTTGGACGGGGCCCCTGCCTACGAGCAGTACTTC	CASSLDGAPAYEQYF
TRBV7-9	many	TRBD1	TRBJ1-1	TGTGCCAGCAGCTCGACAGGGGGGCGGACTGAAGCTTTCTTT	CASSSTGGRTEAFF
TRBV10-3	many	.	TRBJ1-1	TGTGCCATCAGTGAGTCTTTTGGGGGGTTGAACACTGAAGCTTTCTTT	CAISESFGGLNTEAFF
TRBV28	many	.	TRBJ2-1	TGTGCCAGCAGTTTCAGGCAGTACAATGAGCAGTTCTTC	CASSFRQYNEQFF
TRBV5-1	many	.	TRBJ2-2	TGCGCCAGCAGCTTGGCCAGGAGGGCCACCGGGGAGCTGTTTTTT	CASSLARRATGELFF
TRBV27	many	.	TRBJ2-7	TGTGCCAGCAGGCGACAGGGAGGCTCCTACGAGCAGTACTTC	CASRRQGGSYEQYF
TRBV12-3/TRBV12-4	few	.	TRBJ1-1	TGTGCCAGCAGTTTGACCCCCGGGGGGACTGAAGCTTTCTTT	CASSLTPGGTEAFF
TRBV28	many	TRBD1	TRBJ1-1	TGTGCCAGCAGTTCCGGACAGGGGACTGAAGCTTTCTTT	CASSSGQGTEAFF
TRBV7-3	.	.	TRBJ2-5	TGTGCCAGCAGTACGAGGGCAAGAGGGGAGACCCAGTACTTC	CASSTRARGETQYF
TRBV28	many	.	TRBJ1-3	TGTGCCAGCAGTCCTGGGGACAATCGAGGAAACACCATATATTTT	CASSPGDNRGNTIYF
TRBV7-9	few	TRBD1	TRBJ2-2	TGTGCCAGCAGCCACCGGGACAGGCCTTACACCGGGGAGCTGTTTTTT	CASSHRDRPYTGELFF
TRBV9	once	.	TRBJ1-1	TGTGCCAGCAGCTTGGAACCGGCCTTGGAAACTGAAGCTTTCTTT	CASSLEPALETEAFF
TRBV30	.	.	TRBJ1-4	TGTGCCTGGAGTGCAGCAACTAATGAAAAACTGTTTTTT	CAWSAATNEKLFF
TRBV6-1	many	TRBD2	TRBJ2-5	TGTGCCAGCAGTAGAATAGCGGGGGCCGTGCAAGAGACCCAGTACTTC	CASSRIAGAVQETQYF